This T cell receptor beta chain originates from a study of blood T cell repertoires in COVID-19 (TCRdb year 2020). With respect to the entire study: The collaborator samples originated in the United States, Italy and Spain and spanned the acute and convalescent phases of COVID-19. Nearly every sample came with metadata listing a de-identified subject ID, COVID-19 status, age in years and sex. The prospective study material was composed of cDNA or gDNA derived from T cells, B-cell-depleted T cells, or PBMCs. Samples came from the ongoing ImmuneRACE study (first 160 participants) plus 1,254 subjects from 6 global collaborators. A freely available public database, intended as a resource for researchers studying the immune response to SARS-CoV-2, is where the repertoires were released. Where HLA class I and class II types were available, the types were taken from metadata supplied by the sample provider, not from assay-based typing. Deeply sampled blood TCRbeta repertoires from subjects exposed to, actively infected with, or recovered from COVID-19 were included in the dataset. General conclusions and limits of the study: The amount of clinical and demographic metadata varied by source and participant and was provided uncurated.

TCRbeta CDR3 regions were amplified from genomic DNA by means of the immunoSEQ Assay, a bias-controlled multiplex PCR. The authors processed their data as follows. Within the assay, amplification of reference gene primers was used to estimate how many nucleated cells each sample contained. To quantify the absolute abundance of each unique TCRbeta CDR3 rearrangement, sequence reads were collapsed and filtered. For each sample, productive Simpson clonality was calculated as the square root of Simpson's diversity index across productive rearrangements. Held by TCRdb, this immuneACCESS table contains in-frame sequences only and omits some clones. Under half of the omission traces to an unresolved V gene where checked; the cause of the rest is unknown. That table is the source of V, J and clone size, and D and trimming were worked out from the DNA. Here the sample has about 73,000 clones; around four fifths occur a single time. The top ten constitute 2.5% to 3% of the sample.

Turning to this clone: Its antigen remains undetermined. Base quality data are lacking; no much larger clone is found one base away.

The CDR3 sequence holds 14 residues, the cysteine and phenylalanine included. Only the CDR3 DNA is retained, 42 bases long and in frame from the first base. V and J lose 2 bases and 3 bases, and a span of 11 bases separates them. CDR1 and CDR2 were assigned from the germline V gene as MDHEN and SYDVKM. Each collaborating institution followed its own protocols to collect whole blood in K2EDTA tubes. For TCRbeta analysis, collaborators shipped samples in one of three forms: frozen whole blood, isolated PBMCs, or DNA extracted from either of those sample types. The material sequenced was peripheral blood. The sequence came from a man at least 80 years old with active or convalescent COVID-19. In this chain, TRBV28 is recombined with TRBJ2-7; TRBD1 is a weak D gene call, 6 bases matching. The CDR3 here reads CASSLSRQDYEQYF. The sequenced DNA: TGTGCCAGCAGTTTAAGTCGACAGGACTACGAGCAGTACTTC.